This T cell receptor (beta chain) was captured by sequencing in a study of OX40 agonist ivuxolimab in advanced cancers. Across the whole study: The patients received agonistic anti-OX40 (CD134) antibody ivuxolimab.

Only in-frame clones appear in the TCRdb table, and some are missing; sequencing was by immunoSEQ multiplex PCR. The table shows 99,000 or so clones, with roughly 94% occurring only once. Study-level findings and limits: By week 6 at 0.1 to 3.0 mg/kg, blood CD4+ and CD8+ T cells had expanded clonally.

About this clone: Its antigen is not known.

The trim removed 3 bases at V and 3 bases at J, leaving 4 bases unmatched. The CDR3 spans 14 residues. From germline, CDR1 is KGHSH and CDR2 LQKENI. This chain connects TRBV18 to TRBJ1-2; 7 bases fit TRBD1. The input for sequencing was CD4+ or CD8+ T cells sorted from blood, taken in a trial of the OX40 agonist ivuxolimab. The TCR was taken from an adult with an advanced solid tumor such as melanoma, head and neck, liver or kidney cancer. The CDR3 here is CASSPLGQDYGYTF. As DNA, the CDR3 is TGTGCCAGCTCACCCCTCGGACAGGACTATGGCTACACCTTC. Filled out from reference TRBV18 and TRBJ1-2, the complete variable domain reads NAGVMQNPRHLVRRRGQEARLRCSPMKGHSHVYWYRQLPEEGLKFMVYLQKENIIDESGMPKERFSAEFPKEGPSILRIQQVVRGDSAAYFCASSPLGQDYGYTFGSGTRLTVV.